This T cell receptor beta chain stems from a study of control samples from healthy donors and cancer patients (dated by TCRdb to 2019 to 2021). In the case of this clone: Its antigen remains unidentified. No quality values exist for individual bases; no much larger clone is one base distant.

The library was prepared using the immunoSEQ multiplex PCR assay. TCRdb provides this immuneACCESS table in a form limited to in-frame rearrangements. Some clones are lacking; in checked studies, under half of them reflect an unresolved V gene, and why the rest are absent is not known. Recorded for this sample are 120,000 to 150,000 clones; about 91% of them occurred a single time. The top ten hold roughly 3.2% of the sample. CDR1 MRHNA and CDR2 SNTAGT are derived from the germline V gene. The CDR3 spans 16 residues, from the cysteine through the phenylalanine. CDR3 DNA is the only sequence kept; it has 48 bases, read in frame from the first base. Clipping removes 5 bases from V and 6 bases from J, with 10 as the unmatched junction base count.

The receptor comes from a man aged 25-45 years in good health. Sample: blood. The chain employs TRBV6-4 and TRBJ2-1; 10 nucleotides in the junction match TRBD2. CDR3 sequence: CASSLERGGLGNEQFF. At the DNA level, the sequence is TGTGCCAGCAGTTTGGAGCGGGGGGGCCTGGGCAATGAGCAGTTCTTC.